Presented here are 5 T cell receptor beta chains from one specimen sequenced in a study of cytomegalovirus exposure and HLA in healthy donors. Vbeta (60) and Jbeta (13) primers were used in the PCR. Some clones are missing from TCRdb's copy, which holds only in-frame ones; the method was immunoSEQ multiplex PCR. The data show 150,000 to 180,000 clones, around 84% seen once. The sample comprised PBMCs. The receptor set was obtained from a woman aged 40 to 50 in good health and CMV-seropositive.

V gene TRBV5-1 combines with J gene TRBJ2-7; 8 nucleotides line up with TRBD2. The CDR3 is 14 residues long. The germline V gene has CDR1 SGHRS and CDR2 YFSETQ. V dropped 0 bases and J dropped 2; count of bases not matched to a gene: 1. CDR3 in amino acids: CASSLETSAYEQYF. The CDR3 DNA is TGCGCCAGCAGCTTGGAGACTAGCGCCTACGAGCAGTACTTC. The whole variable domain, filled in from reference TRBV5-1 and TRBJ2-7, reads KAGVTQTPRYLIKTRGQQVTLSCSPISGHRSVSWYQQTPGQGLQFLFEYFSETQRNKGNFPGRFSGRQFSNSRSEMNVSTLELGDSALYLCASSLETSAYEQYFGPGTRLTVT.

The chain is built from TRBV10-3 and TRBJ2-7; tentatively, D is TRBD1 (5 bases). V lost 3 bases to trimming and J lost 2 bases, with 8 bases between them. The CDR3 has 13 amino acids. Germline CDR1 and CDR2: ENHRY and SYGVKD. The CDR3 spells CAISDQGPYEQYF. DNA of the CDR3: TGTGCCATCAGTGATCAGGGCCCCTACGAGCAGTACTTC.

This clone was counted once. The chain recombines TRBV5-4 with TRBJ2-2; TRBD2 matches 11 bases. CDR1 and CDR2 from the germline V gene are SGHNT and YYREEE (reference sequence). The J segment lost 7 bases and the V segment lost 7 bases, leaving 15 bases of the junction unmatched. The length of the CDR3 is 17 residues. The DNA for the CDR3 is TGTGCCAGCCGAAAAGGTAGCGGGAGGGCCGGGAGCGGGGAGCTGTTTTTT. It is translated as CASRKGSGRAGSGELFF.

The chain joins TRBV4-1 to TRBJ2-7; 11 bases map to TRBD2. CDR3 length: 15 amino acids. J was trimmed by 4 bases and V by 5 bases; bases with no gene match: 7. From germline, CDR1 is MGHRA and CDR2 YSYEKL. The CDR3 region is CASSIQLAGEYEQYF. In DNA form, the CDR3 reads TGCGCCAGCAGCATACAACTAGCGGGAGAATACGAGCAGTACTTC.

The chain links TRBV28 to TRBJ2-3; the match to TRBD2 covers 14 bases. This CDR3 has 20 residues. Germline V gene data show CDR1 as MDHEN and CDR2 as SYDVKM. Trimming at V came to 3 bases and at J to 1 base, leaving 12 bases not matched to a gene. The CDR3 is CASSLLKPGTSGGRTDTQYF. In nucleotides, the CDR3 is TGTGCCAGCAGTTTGCTAAAACCCGGGACTAGCGGGGGCCGCACAGATACGCAGTATTTT.